This T cell receptor beta chain is drawn from a study of breast tumors, draining lymph nodes, adjacent tissues. Breast cancer patients provided tissue from their axillary draining lymph nodes. General study points: Data fit most tumor T cells coming from lymph node, expanding in tumor.

The CDR3 runs to 15 residues. From germline, CDR1 is SEHNR and CDR2 FQNEAQ (reference sequence). Points on this clonotype: Antigen unknown. Sequence at one end of the junction differs from germline and may be a read error.

TCRdb processed the multiplex PCR reads anew with MiXCR; each CDR3 protein has one entry. Here the sample spans about 110,000 distinct CDR3 sequences, 30% being singletons. The sequencing input was axillary lymph node tissue. The source is a female donor with breast cancer. Some clones in this sample may be carry-over from other donors' samples. The J gene is TRBJ2-3, the V gene TRBV7-9, with a weak D call TRBD1 (7 bases). CDR3 residues: CASSLDQEGTDTQCF. CDR3 coding DNA: TGTGCCAGCAGCTTGGATCAGGAGGGGACAGATACGCAGTGTTTT. The whole variable domain, filled in from reference TRBV7-9 and TRBJ2-3, reads DTGVSQNPRHKITKRGQNVTFRCDPISEHNRLYWYRQTLGQGPEFLTYFQNEAQLEKSRLLSDRFSAERPKGSFSTLEIQRTEQGDSAMYLCASSLDQEGTDTQCFGPGTRLTVL.